Described below is a single TCR beta chain sequence and its context. The data originate from a study of blood T cells in healthy people across ages. V was cut by 3 bases and J by 3 bases, with 21 bases left in between. The CDR3 has 17 residues. A second PCR of 7 to 11 cycles used a sample-barcoded 5' primer and a J-beta primer mix. Every sample gave at least 3 million paired-end reads containing CDR3. Via MiXCR, TCRdb re-called the 5' RACE reads, giving one row per CDR3 protein. The sample records about 1.4 million distinct CDR3 sequences, 55% to 75% being singletons. The source is a man between 18 and 29 years old in good health. The V gene is TRBV12-3 or TRBV12-4, the J gene TRBJ2-7; perhaps TRBD1 as D (6 bases). Sequenced input: blood. The CDR3 coding sequence is TGTGCCAGCAGTTTTGGTTCAGGGGAGCTAAGAGTCTACGAGCAGTACTTC. Residues: CASSFGSGELRVYEQYF.